Shown below are 14 T cell receptor beta chains from a single sample sequenced in a study of shared clonotypes between healthy human individuals. Libraries were prepared by immunoSEQ multiplex PCR; TCRdb keeps only in-frame clonotypes and omits some of them. The table has about 2.4 million clones, 93% seen once. Sequenced sample: naive CD4+ T cells from PBMCs. The subset here: CD45RA+ positively selected. These receptors all come from a young man in good health. Some clones in this sample may be carry-over from other donors' samples.

The J gene is TRBJ2-5, the V gene TRBV10-3, with D possibly being TRBD1 (5 bases). CDR1 and CDR2 from the germline V gene are ENHRY and SYGVKD. The CDR3 has 14 amino acids. Trimming left V 2 bases short and J 2 bases short, with 9 bases between. The CDR3, as DNA: TGTGCCATCAGTGAGGCCTCAGGGCAAGAGACCCAGTACTTC. Its translation: CAISEASGQETQYF.

Comments on this clone: The same CDR3 arises from other DNA sequences in this sample as well. This chain connects TRBV7-3 to TRBJ2-3; D uncertain. Trimming stripped 5 bases from V and 0 bases from J, with 6 bases between. The CDR3 contains 13 residues. Germline CDR1 SGHTA, CDR2 FQGTGA. CDR3 bases: TGTGCCAGCAGCCCCGCGAGCACAGATACGCAGTATTTT. Amino acids: CASSPASTDTQYF.

This clone was recorded once. The chain employs TRBV19 and TRBJ2-7, with D possibly TRBD1 on 6 matching bases. Trimming cost V 5 bases and J 6 bases, with 14 bases left between them. From germline, CDR1 is LNHDA and CDR2 SQIVND (reference sequence). The CDR3 has 13 residues. The CDR3 sequence: CASSDLDRREQYF. CDR3 nucleotide sequence: TGTGCCAGTAGTGATCTCGACAGGCGCGAGCAGTACTTC. Filled out from reference TRBV19 and TRBJ2-7, the complete variable domain reads DGGITQSPKYLFRKEGQNVTLSCEQNLNHDAMYWYRQDPGQGLRLIYYSQIVNDFQKGDIAEGYSVSREKKESFPLTVTSAQKNPTAFYLCASSDLDRREQYFGPGTRLTVT.

This rearrangement joins TRBV2 to TRBJ2-3; 8 positions agree with TRBD2. The CDR3 loop spans 15 amino acids. The V gene's germline CDR1 is SNHLY and CDR2 FYNNEI. The trim removed 6 bases at V and 1 base at J, leaving 6 bases unmatched. CDR3: CASRRLAQRTDTQYF. The CDR3 nucleotides are TGTGCCAGCAGACGACTAGCGCAACGCACAGATACGCAGTATTTT. Filled out from reference TRBV2 and TRBJ2-3, the complete variable domain reads EPEVTQTPSHQVTQMGQEVILRCVPISNHLYFYWYRQILGQKVEFLVSFYNNEISEKSEIFDDQFSVERPDGSNFTLKIRSTKLEDSAMYFCASRRLAQRTDTQYFGPGTRLTVL.

The chain combines TRBV28 with TRBJ2-7, with 8 bases fitting TRBD2. The CDR3 runs to 15 residues. Trimming cost V 8 bases and J 4 bases; bases outside gene matches: 13. Germline CDR1 and CDR2: MDHEN and SYDVKM. CDR3 nucleotides: TGTGCCAGCCGACGGGGAGCGGGAGAGAGGTACGAGCAGTACTTC. As protein: CASRRGAGERYEQYF.

This chain links TRBV28 with TRBJ2-5; the match to TRBD2 covers 10 bases. CDR1 is MDHEN and CDR2 is SYDVKM in the germline V gene. The junction had 4 bases not matched to a gene; V was cut back by 5 bases and J by 1 base. The CDR3 runs 15 residues. The CDR3: CASSPIAGGQETQYF. In DNA, the CDR3 is TGTGCCAGCAGTCCAATAGCGGGGGGCCAAGAGACCCAGTACTTC.

V and J are TRBV6-5 and TRBJ1-2; possible D gene TRBD1, 6 bases. The V gene lost 6 bases and the J gene lost 8 bases, with 16 bases spanning the gap. This CDR3 is built from 13 residues. Germline CDR1 and CDR2: MNHEY and SVGAGI. CDR3 DNA: TGTGCCAGCAGCCCTGGGGGGGCTAGGGGCTACACCTTC. This translates into CASSPGGARGYTF.

On this clone: The same CDR3 also results from other DNA sequences found in this sample. J is TRBJ2-3 and V is TRBV5-1; D ambiguous. The CDR3 is 14 residues long. Between the trimmed V and J ends, which lost 0 bases and 1 base, there was a span of 6 bases. Germline values: CDR1 SGHRS, CDR2 YFSETQ. The DNA for the CDR3 is TGCGCCAGCAGCTTGGCTTTAGGCACAGATACGCAGTATTTT. Protein sequence: CASSLALGTDTQYF.

The chain combines TRBV7-6 with TRBJ1-1; possible D gene TRBD1, 6 bases. V shed 4 bases and J shed 4 bases, with 16 bases lying between them. This CDR3 region has 15 residues. CDR1 SGHVS and CDR2 FNYEAQ come from the germline V gene. CDR3 in DNA: TGTGCCAGCAGCTCAAGGGGGACCCCGAGCACTGAAGCTTTCTTT. Translation gives CASSSRGTPSTEAFF.

The chain combines TRBV5-1 with TRBJ2-2, with a possible D match to TRBD2 (6 bases). V lost 1 base to trimming and J lost 5 bases, with 15 bases between them. The CDR3 spans 16 residues. CDR1 and CDR2 from the germline V gene are SGHRS and YFSETQ. The CDR3 nucleotides are TGCGCCAGCAGCTTGATAGCTAGCGAGTTGACCGGGGAGCTGTTTTTT. Protein sequence: CASSLIASELTGELFF. Using reference TRBV5-1 and TRBJ2-2 for the parts outside the CDR3, the full variable domain is KAGVTQTPRYLIKTRGQQVTLSCSPISGHRSVSWYQQTPGQGLQFLFEYFSETQRNKGNFPGRFSGRQFSNSRSEMNVSTLELGDSALYLCASSLIASELTGELFFGEGSRLTVL.

For this clone: The sample contains more than one DNA sequence encoding this CDR3. This rearrangement joins TRBV6-5 to TRBJ1-3; 8 positions match TRBD1. J gave up 2 bases and V 0 bases, and 0 bases lay outside the gene matches. In germline, CDR1 is MNHEY, CDR2 SVGAGI. This CDR3 spans 15 amino acids. Here the CDR3 reads CASSYSTGAGNTIYF. CDR3 in DNA: TGTGCCAGCAGTTACTCGACAGGGGCTGGAAACACCATATATTTT.

The V and J genes are TRBV11-1 and TRBJ2-1; 8 bases agree with TRBD1. The germline V gene encodes CDR1 SGHAT and CDR2 FQDESV (reference sequence). V lost 5 bases to trimming and J lost 8 bases; unmatched junction nucleotides: 5. The CDR3 covers 13 residues. In nucleotides, the CDR3 is TGTGCCAGCAGCGGTGACAGGGGCGATGAGCAGTTCTTC. Amino acid sequence: CASSGDRGDEQFF.

The rearrangement links TRBV2 to TRBJ1-6, with TRBD1 identical over 7 bases. In germline, CDR1 is SNHLY, CDR2 FYNNEI. V was clipped by 4 bases and J by 13 bases; unmatched bases: 16. This CDR3 contains 16 residues. CDR3 amino acids: CASSGGTDRFQQPLHF. The CDR3 DNA is TGTGCCAGCAGTGGGGGGACAGATAGGTTCCAGCAGCCCCTCCACTTT.

This chain links TRBV2 with TRBJ2-1; 8 bases map to TRBD2. Germline CDR1 SNHLY, CDR2 FYNNEI. J lost 3 bases, V lost 7 bases, and 2 bases had no gene match. The CDR3 totals 13 residues. Written as DNA, the CDR3 is TGTGCCAGCACGCGGGAGGTCTACAATGAGCAGTTCTTC. It specifies CASTREVYNEQFF.